The 10 T cell receptor beta chains below all came from one sample that was sequenced in a study of graft-versus-host responses after intestinal transplantation. Clones were sequenced by immunoSEQ multiplex PCR, and TCRdb holds only the in-frame ones, with some missing. The sample includes 70,000 to 100,000 clones, around nine tenths of them seen just once. For these receptors, no antigen is known. This material consisted of unstimulated CD4+ T cells sorted from spleen or lymph node cells, taken before intestinal transplant. The receptors were gathered from a human donor who received an intestinal transplant.

This clone appeared a few times. J is TRBJ2-5 and V is TRBV21-1; the table's D call, TRBD2, was not checked against the DNA. TRBV21-1 is a pseudogene locus. This CDR3 spans 16 amino acids. Here the CDR3 DNA reads TGTGCCAGCAGCCCCTTCCCTCCGGGACTAGAAGAGACCCAGTACTTC. This sequence encodes CASSPFPPGLEETQYF.

This CDR3 reads CASSVDRGAFF. The CDR3 DNA reads as TGTGCCAGCAGCGTGGACAGAGGGGCTTTCTTT. The rearrangement uses TRBV6-1 and TRBJ1-1; D is perhaps TRBD1 (6 bases). CDR3 size: 11 residues. The V end lost 6 bases, the J end lost 11 bases, and 13 bases lay between the germline ends. CDR1 and CDR2 (germline): MNHNS, SASEGT.

The V gene is TRBV5-4, the J gene TRBJ2-3; a possible D gene is TRBD2 (7 bases). The germline V and J ends were trimmed by 6 bases and 1 base, with 21 bases remaining between them. The CDR3 loop spans 17 amino acids. CDR1 and CDR2 from the germline V gene are SGHNT and YYREEE (reference sequence). The CDR3 coding sequence is TGTGCCAGCACCCAAGGGGGTCGGGGGGCTCGCACAGATACGCAGTATTTT. Encoded protein: CASTQGGRGARTDTQYF.

V gene TRBV28 combines with J gene TRBJ2-7; the D gene is possibly TRBD2 (6 bases). Trimming removed 3 bases at V and 3 bases at J, with 12 bases between. The CDR3 totals 14 residues. Germline V gene sequence: CDR1 MDHEN, CDR2 SYDVKM. CDR3 protein: CASSFGGASYEQYF. In DNA, the CDR3 is TGTGCCAGCAGTTTCGGAGGGGCGAGCTACGAGCAGTACTTC.

The chain is built from TRBV27 and TRBJ2-3; TRBD1 matches 9 bases. The CDR3 consists of 15 residues. CDR1 is MNHEY, CDR2 SMNVEV, per germline (reference sequence). V dropped 4 bases and J dropped 6; count of bases not matched to a gene: 8. The CDR3 reads CASSYLQGAHDTQYF. CDR3 bases: TGTGCCAGCAGTTACCTACAGGGGGCGCATGATACGCAGTATTTT.

V is TRBV6-5 and J is TRBJ2-2, with D possibly matching TRBD2 (7 bases). This CDR3 has 16 amino acids. Germline V gene sequence: CDR1 MNHEY, CDR2 SVGAGI. V lost 4 bases to trimming and J lost 4 bases, with 16 bases between them. CDR3 region: CASSSAGAWGTGELFF. In DNA, the CDR3 is TGTGCCAGCAGTTCCGCGGGGGCGTGGGGCACCGGGGAGCTGTTTTTT.

The rearrangement links TRBV30 to TRBJ2-5, with D possibly TRBD2 on 6 matching bases. The V gene's germline CDR1 is GTSNPN and CDR2 SVGIG (reference sequence). The CDR3 length is 13 residues. CDR3 DNA: TGTGCTACCACGGGTAGTCGGGGGGAGACCCAGTACTTC. As protein: CATTGSRGETQYF. Combining the CDR3 with reference TRBV30 and TRBJ2-5 gives the whole variable domain SQTIHQWPATLVQPVGSPLSLECTVEGTSNPNLYWYRQAAGRGLQLLFYSVGIGQISSEVPQNLSASRPQDRQFILSSKKLLLSDSGFYLCATTGSRGETQYFGPGTRLLVL.

This chain connects TRBV28 to TRBJ2-1; D is perhaps TRBD2 (5 bases). Trimming took off 5 bases at V and 2 bases at J, with 13 bases between the two ends. Germline V gives CDR1 MDHEN, CDR2 SYDVKM. The CDR3 length is 15 residues. This CDR3 is CASSPRGAPYNEQFF. The CDR3 DNA reads TGTGCCAGCAGTCCCCGGGGTGCCCCCTACAATGAGCAGTTCTTC.

The chain uses TRBV30 and TRBJ1-2; D might be TRBD1 (5 bases). This CDR3 has 12 amino acids. In germline, CDR1 is GTSNPN, CDR2 SVGIG (reference sequence). The V end lost 8 bases, the J end lost 5 bases, and 15 bases lay between the germline ends. Written as DNA, the CDR3 is TGTGCCCATACCGGGGGACTTTATGGCTACACCTTC. Protein product: CAHTGGLYGYTF. The variable domain in full, completed from reference TRBV30 and TRBJ1-2, reads SQTIHQWPATLVQPVGSPLSLECTVEGTSNPNLYWYRQAAGRGLQLLFYSVGIGQISSEVPQNLSASRPQDRQFILSSKKLLLSDSGFYLCAHTGGLYGYTFGSGTRLTVV.

J is TRBJ2-3 and V is TRBV11-2; the D is unclear. The length of the CDR3 is 16 residues. V was trimmed by 0 bases and J by 1 base, leaving 11 bases between them. Looked up from germline, CDR1 is SGHAT and CDR2 is FQNNGV. DNA for the CDR3: TGTGCCAGCAGCTTAGAATGGTTGGCGGGCACAGATACGCAGTATTTT. This sequence encodes CASSLEWLAGTDTQYF.